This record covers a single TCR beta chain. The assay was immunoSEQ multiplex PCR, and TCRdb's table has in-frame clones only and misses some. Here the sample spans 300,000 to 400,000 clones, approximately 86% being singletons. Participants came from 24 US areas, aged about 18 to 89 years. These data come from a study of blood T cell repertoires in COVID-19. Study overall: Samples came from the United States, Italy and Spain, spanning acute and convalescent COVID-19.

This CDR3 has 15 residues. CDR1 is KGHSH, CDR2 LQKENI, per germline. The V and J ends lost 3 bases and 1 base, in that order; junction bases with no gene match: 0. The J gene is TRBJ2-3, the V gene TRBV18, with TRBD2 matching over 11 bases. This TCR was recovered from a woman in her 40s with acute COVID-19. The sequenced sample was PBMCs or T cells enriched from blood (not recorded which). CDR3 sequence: CASSPTSGGTDTQYF. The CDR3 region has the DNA TGTGCCAGCTCACCGACTAGCGGGGGCACAGATACGCAGTATTTT.